This is a list of T cell receptor beta chains from one sample in a study of somatic mutations in cytotoxic T cells in rheumatoid arthritis. The data were produced by immunoSEQ multiplex PCR, yet TCRdb's version contains in-frame clones alone and is incomplete. The table records roughly 20,000 clones, more than 60% of them present only once. The sequencing sample was made of CD8+ T cells sorted from blood. Receptor source: a woman aged 55-70 years in good health. CDR3s include the opening cysteine and the closing phenylalanine or tryptophan. D genes are given only for firm matches.

v_call d_call cdr3_aa
TRBV6-1 NA CASSVRGTATNYGYTF
TRBV27 NA CATAPGVRNGYTF
TRBV9 NA CASSVDWNTEAFF
TRBV9 NA CASTGNYGYTF
TRBV6-5 NA CASSWTNYGYTF
TRBV12-5 NA CASGLVLAPNEQFF
TRBV19 NA CASSIRGRNYGYTF
TRBV27 NA CASSSDTENTEAFF
TRBV27 NA CASSLSGFNYEQYF
TRBV7-9 TRBD2 CASRAGGGGNEQFF
TRBV6-5 TRBD2 CASKPGRDYYNEQFF
TRBV14 NA CASSQRPGRGNTEAFF
TRBV2 NA CASMEASGNTIYF
TRBV7-7 NA CASSRGVKATEAFF
TRBV27 NA CASSLSYSYSYNEQFF
TRBV29-1 NA CSVEDLGGEQFF
TRBV6-5 NA CASSYAYEQYF
TRBV5-1 TRBD1 CASSARDRGKLFF
TRBV4-1 NA CASSQGKGYEQYF
TRBV28 TRBD1 CASKVLQGAHSEQYF
TRBV7-7 TRBD2 CASSWGTSGNTGELFF
TRBV5-1 NA CASSSGPQETQYF
TRBV25-1 NA CASSEEYGPYTF
TRBV27 NA CASSSNLGDTEAFF
TRBV28 TRBD1 CASSPYRGGNQPQHF
TRBV11-2 TRBD1 CASSLLGTGSIYGYTF
TRBV11-3 NA CASSGEESKREQFF
TRBV27 TRBD1 CASSLGQGARGYTF
TRBV29-1 NA CSVKRGGLQTYEQYF
TRBV5-8 NA CASSLGQVLSGTEQYF
TRBV7-9 NA CASSSRTLNNEQFF
TRBV11-1 NA CASSLGRGEKETQYF
TRBV6-5 TRBD2 CASSYAGATYEQYF
TRBV20-1 NA CSAREGYGYTF
TRBV7-9 TRBD1 CASSLPTGAGTEAFF
TRBV5-4 NA CASSASPNTGELFF
TRBV9 NA CASSGGGNTEAFF
TRBV6-4 TRBD1 CASSDSGTGDYNEQFF
TRBV7-6 NA CASSPSEGTLETQYF
TRBV27 NA CASSHTAAGEQYF